What follows are 7 T cell receptor beta chains derived from one specimen sequenced in a study of shared clonotypes between healthy human individuals. Here immunoSEQ multiplex PCR was the method, and the copy in TCRdb shows in-frame clones only, minus some. The table records over a million clones, roughly 96% of them present only once. The sequenced sample consisted of naive CD4+ T cells sorted from blood. Subset described: CD45RA+ positively selected. The source of these receptors is a man in his thirties or forties in good health.

Here the CDR3 reads CASSAVLAVNTGELFF. The DNA of the CDR3 is TGTGCCAGCAGCGCGGTGCTAGCGGTAAACACCGGGGAGCTGTTTTTT. The J gene is TRBJ2-2, the V gene TRBV9; 7 bases are shared with TRBD2. The CDR3 has 16 residues. CDR1 and CDR2 (germline): SGDLS, YYNGEE. J was trimmed by 2 bases and V by 3 bases; bases with no gene match: 7.

To note about this clone: Other DNA sequences within the sample encode an identical CDR3. V and J are TRBV11-3 and TRBJ1-1, with D uncertain. This CDR3 is built from 13 residues. V shed 0 bases and J shed 2 bases, with 4 bases lying between them. Germline lookup yields CDR1 SGHNT and CDR2 YENEEA. The CDR3 here is CASSLEGNTEAFF. The CDR3 coding sequence is TGTGCCAGCAGCTTAGAGGGTAACACTGAAGCTTTCTTT.

The CDR3 region has the DNA TGTGCCAGCAGTATCCGGGCACGCACAGATACGCAGTATTTT. Translating gives CASSIRARTDTQYF. The rearrangement joins TRBV6-1 to TRBJ2-3, with no clear D. Trimming pared 5 bases from V and 1 base from J, leaving 10 bases between. The CDR3 extends over 14 amino acids. Germline assignment: CDR1 MNHNS and CDR2 SASEGT.

The chain joins TRBV14 to TRBJ1-5; D is uncertain. Germline loops: CDR1 SGHDN, CDR2 FVKESK. CDR3 length equals 13 residues. Deletions cut 1 base from V and 5 bases from J, with 6 bases between. The CDR3 region is CASSQGMDQPQHF. Written as DNA, the CDR3 is TGTGCCAGCAGCCAAGGGATGGATCAGCCCCAGCATTTT. Full variable domain (missing parts from reference TRBV14 and TRBJ1-5): EAGVTQFPSHSVIEKGQTVTLRCDPISGHDNLYWYRRVMGKEIKFLLHFVKESKQDESGMPNNRFLAERTGGTYSTLKVQPAELEDSGVYFCASSQGMDQPQHFGDGTRLSIL.

The J gene is TRBJ2-1, the V gene TRBV7-3; possibly TRBD1 or TRBD2 for D (5 bases each). Looked up from germline, CDR1 is SGHTA and CDR2 is FQGTGA. CDR3 size: 15 residues. V lost 4 bases and J lost 1, with 11 bases in between. The CDR3 reads CASSSGTASYNEQFF. The CDR3, as DNA: TGTGCCAGCAGCTCAGGGACGGCTTCCTACAATGAGCAGTTCTTC.

V and J are TRBV7-1 and TRBJ2-7; D gene unclear. TRBV7-1 is given ORF status, its function remaining uncertain. CDR3 length equals 15 residues. V was trimmed by 4 bases and J by 3 bases, leaving 16 bases between them. The CDR3 protein is CASSLNHGGYYEQYF. The CDR3 nucleotides read TGTGCCAGCAGCTTAAACCACGGTGGATACTACGAGCAGTACTTC.

The chain employs TRBV28 and TRBJ2-1, with 8 bases fitting TRBD2. V gave up 6 bases and J gave up 3 bases; unmatched junction bases: 7. The V gene's germline CDR1 is MDHEN and CDR2 SYDVKM. The CDR3 length is 15 residues. The CDR3 loop reads CASSLAGTHYNEQFF. Written as DNA, the CDR3 is TGTGCCAGCAGCTTAGCGGGGACCCACTACAATGAGCAGTTCTTC. The variable domain in full, completed from reference TRBV28 and TRBJ2-1, reads DVKVTQSSRYLVKRTGEKVFLECVQDMDHENMFWYRQDPGLGLRLIYFSYDVKMKEKGDIPEGYSVSREKKERFSLILESASTNQTSMYLCASSLAGTHYNEQFFGPGTRLTVL.